A single TCR beta chain is shown here with its context. What it binds is not known. TCRdb's copy holds only in-frame clones and misses some; the assay was immunoSEQ multiplex PCR. Found here are approximately 50,000 clones, roughly 83% of them singletons; the top ten hold over 0.4%. The data stem from a study of graft-versus-host responses after intestinal transplantation. The wider study: Anti-thymocyte globulin induction, then tacrolimus and steroids for about three years, went to all recipients.

Per the germline V gene, CDR1 is SNHLY and CDR2 is FYNNEI. CDR3 length: 17 amino acids. J gave up 5 bases and V 5 bases, and 15 bases lay outside the gene matches. General study findings and limits: Allograft graft-versus-host to host-versus-graft clonal ratios ran high in patients with graft-donor T cell macrochimerism. Detection of GvH clones occurred in recipient marrow, and some had their first appearance in ileum or blood.

The clonotype originates from a human donor who was the organ donor for an intestinal transplant. The chain joins TRBV2 to TRBJ1-1; 9 nucleotides line up with TRBD1. Sequenced material: unstimulated CD4+ T cells sorted from spleen or lymph node cells, taken before transplant. The DNA for the CDR3 is TGTGCCAGCAGTAGACGGGACAGGGTAGGTGCGAGGACTGAAGCTTTCTTT. It specifies CASSRRDRVGARTEAFF.